Sequencing of this T cell receptor (beta chain) was carried out in a study of cytomegalovirus exposure and HLA in healthy donors. Looking at the study overall: Of several hundred genotyped donors, roughly 76% grouped in the Caucasian-associated ancestry cluster.

Study-level points and caveats: TCR beta V- and J-gene trimming, according to a later analysis, was linked to a missense DCLRE1C variant.

Germline CDR1 is SGHVS and CDR2 is FQNEAQ. CDR3 length: 16 amino acids. J was trimmed by 4 bases and V by 5 bases; bases with no gene match: 10. PCR used 60 Vbeta primers and 13 Jbeta primers. Clones were read by immunoSEQ multiplex PCR, and TCRdb kept only the in-frame ones, dropping some. The sample consists of more than 150,000 clones, over 65% of them appearing once. Turning to this clone: The antigen is undetermined.

Sequenced input: PBMCs. The source of this sequence is a young man in good health and CMV-seronegative. This chain links TRBV7-8 with TRBJ2-3; TRBD2 matches at 9 bases. CDR3 in amino acids: CASSRYGVAGADTQYF. CDR3 DNA sequence: TGTGCCAGCAGCCGATACGGGGTAGCGGGAGCAGATACGCAGTATTTT.